The 5 T cell receptor beta chains in this list originate from one sample, sequenced in a study of blood T cell repertoires in COVID-19. Assay: immunoSEQ multiplex PCR; the TCRdb copy retains only in-frame clones and omits some. The sample has over 200,000 clones; about 87% are singletons. The specimen was peripheral blood. The receptors stem from a man aged 60-69 years who had recovered from COVID-19.

The rearrangement uses TRBV12-1 and TRBJ1-5; TRBD1, the table's D call, lacks a check against the DNA. TRBV12-1 is a pseudogene segment. The length of the CDR3 is 17 residues. The CDR3 loop is CASSYRTGGTSNQPQHF. CDR3 bases: TGTGCCAGCAGCTACAGGACAGGGGGTACAAGCAATCAGCCCCAGCATTTT.

The chain links TRBV19 to TRBJ2-7; 10 bases line up with TRBD1. Looked up from germline, CDR1 is LNHDA and CDR2 is SQIVND (reference sequence). Unmatched junction bases numbered 7, after V lost 5 bases and J lost 3 bases. This CDR3 has 15 residues. CDR3 sequence: CASSVRTGGDYEQYF. The DNA of the CDR3 is TGTGCCAGTAGTGTCCGGACAGGGGGTGACTACGAGCAGTACTTC. The complete variable domain, with remaining parts taken from reference TRBV19 and TRBJ2-7, reads DGGITQSPKYLFRKEGQNVTLSCEQNLNHDAMYWYRQDPGQGLRLIYYSQIVNDFQKGDIAEGYSVSREKKESFPLTVTSAQKNPTAFYLCASSVRTGGDYEQYFGPGTRLTVT.

This clone appeared once. The V gene is TRBV6-5, the J gene TRBJ1-1; 12 bases align to TRBD1. This CDR3 spans 15 amino acids. The junction had 5 bases not matched to a gene; V was cut back by 6 bases and J by 3 bases. Germline-derived CDR1 and CDR2 are MNHEY and SVGAGI. The CDR3 bases are TGTGCCAGCAGACCCCGGGACAGGGGGCACACTGAAGCTTTCTTT. Amino acid sequence: CASRPRDRGHTEAFF.

This clone was seen only once. The genes are TRBV19 and TRBJ2-1, with 13 bases that match TRBD2. The germline V gene encodes CDR1 LNHDA and CDR2 SQIVND (reference sequence). The J segment lost 0 bases and the V segment lost 3 bases, leaving 5 bases of the junction unmatched. The CDR3 length is 18 residues. The CDR3 spells CASSIFGTSGASYNEQFF. CDR3 DNA: TGTGCCAGTAGTATCTTCGGGACTAGCGGGGCCTCCTACAATGAGCAGTTCTTC.

The CDR3 DNA follows: TGTGCCACCAGCAGGATTAGAACCGGGACAGGGGGTTTCAACGAGCAGTACTTC. Translated, it gives CATSRIRTGTGGFNEQYF. The J gene is TRBJ2-7, the V gene TRBV15; 11 bases match TRBD1. The germline V gene has CDR1 LNHNV and CDR2 YYDKDF (reference sequence). The trim removed 3 bases at V and 5 bases at J, leaving 15 bases unmatched. The CDR3 has 18 residues.